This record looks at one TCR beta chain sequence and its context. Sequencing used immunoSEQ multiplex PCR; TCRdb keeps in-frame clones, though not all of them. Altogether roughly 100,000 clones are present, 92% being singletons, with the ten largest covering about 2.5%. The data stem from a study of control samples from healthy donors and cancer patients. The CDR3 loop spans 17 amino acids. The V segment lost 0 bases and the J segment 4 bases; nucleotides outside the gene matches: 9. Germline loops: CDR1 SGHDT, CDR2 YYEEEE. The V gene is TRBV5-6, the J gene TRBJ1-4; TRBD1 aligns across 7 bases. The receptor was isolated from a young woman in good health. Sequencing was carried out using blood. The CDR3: CASSLGGGHRGNEKLFF. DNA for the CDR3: TGTGCCAGCAGCTTGGGAGGGGGACACAGGGGTAATGAAAAACTGTTTTTT.